Listed below are T cell receptor beta chains from one sample, sequenced in a study of blood T cell repertoires in COVID-19. Produced via immunoSEQ multiplex PCR; TCRdb's table is partial and in-frame only. The table records around 190,000 clones, less than 85% of them present only once. The sequencing sample was made of PBMCs or T cells enriched from blood (not recorded which). The receptors derive from a woman under 40 who had recovered from COVID-19. The CDR3 runs from the conserved cysteine through the conserved F or W. Each record gives: V gene, clone size, J gene, D gene, CDR3 protein, CDR3 DNA. The D gene is left open where the match is weak. Size tells how often a clone was seen (once, few, many) or the class of an expanded clone, and some rows leave it out.

TRBV6-5	.	TRBJ1-2	TRBD1	CASNDRQGQTF	TGTGCCAGCAACGATCGACAGGGGCAAACCTTC
TRBV3-1/TRBV3-2	.	TRBJ1-6	.	CASSHRGKDSPLHF	TGTGCCAGCAGCCACAGGGGAAAAGATTCACCCCTCCACTTT
TRBV15	.	TRBJ1-4	TRBD1	CATSKGQGSSNEKLFF	TGTGCCACCAGCAAGGGACAGGGGAGTTCTAATGAAAAACTGTTTTTT
TRBV5-6	.	TRBJ2-5	TRBD2	CASSRRGVRETQYF	TGTGCCAGCAGCAGACGGGGGGTACGGGAGACCCAGTACTTC
TRBV6-5	medium-sized	TRBJ1-2	.	CASSYSERGGYTF	TGTGCCAGCAGTTATTCAGAAAGGGGAGGCTACACCTTC
TRBV11-3	once	TRBJ1-1	.	CASSLGRAEAFF	TGTGCCAGCAGCTTAGGGAGGGCCGAAGCTTTCTTT
TRBV9	.	TRBJ1-2	TRBD1	CASSVGTGGIGDGYTF	TGTGCCAGCAGCGTCGGGACAGGGGGCATTGGGGATGGCTACACCTTC
TRBV7-2	.	TRBJ2-1	TRBD2	CASSLASGSVYNEQFF	TGTGCCAGCAGCTTAGCTAGCGGGAGTGTCTACAATGAGCAGTTCTTC
TRBV6-5	.	TRBJ2-7	.	CASTSAGVTYEQYF	TGTGCCAGTACGTCGGCAGGGGTAACGTACGAGCAGTACTTC
TRBV5-1	.	TRBJ2-3	TRBD2	CASSLALAGLGGTDTQYF	TGCGCCAGCAGCTTGGCCCTAGCGGGTCTGGGGGGCACAGATACGCAGTATTTT
TRBV4-2	few	TRBJ1-5	.	CASSQEENQPQHF	TGTGCCAGCAGCCAAGAGGAGAATCAGCCCCAGCATTTT
TRBV6-5	.	TRBJ2-1	TRBD2	CASSYRASGENEQFF	TGTGCCAGCAGTTATCGTGCTAGCGGTGAAAATGAGCAGTTCTTC
TRBV11-2	.	TRBJ1-5	.	CASSLLGGVSNQPQHF	TGTGCCAGCAGCTTATTGGGGGGAGTTAGCAATCAGCCCCAGCATTTT
TRBV5-6	.	TRBJ2-7	.	CASSPAQGPYEQYF	TGTGCCAGCAGCCCGGCGCAGGGCCCCTACGAGCAGTACTTC
TRBV28	.	TRBJ1-4	TRBD1	CASSSAGGSEKLFF	TGTGCCAGCAGTTCCGCAGGGGGTAGTGAAAAACTGTTTTTT
TRBV19	.	TRBJ1-1	.	CASSIVQGNTEAFF	TGTGCCAGTAGTATAGTTCAGGGGAACACTGAAGCTTTCTTT
TRBV27	.	TRBJ1-3	.	CASSPLGRAAGNTIYF	TGTGCCAGCAGTCCCCTGGGGAGGGCCGCTGGAAACACCATATATTTT
TRBV5-1	.	TRBJ1-1	TRBD1	CASSRDSEPNTEAFF	TGCGCCAGCAGCCGGGACAGTGAACCGAACACTGAAGCTTTCTTT
TRBV29-1	.	TRBJ1-4	.	CSVTESNEKLFF	TGCAGCGTGACGGAGTCGAATGAAAAACTGTTTTTT
TRBV27	.	TRBJ1-6	.	CASSLGGLGNSPLHF	TGTGCCAGCAGTTTAGGAGGATTAGGAAATTCACCCCTCCACTTT
TRBV24-1	.	TRBJ2-2	TRBD1	CATSDWTGLNGELFF	TGTGCCACCAGTGATTGGACAGGATTAAACGGGGAGCTGTTTTTT
TRBV18	.	TRBJ1-1	TRBD1	CASSLRTGKNTEAFF	TGTGCCAGCTCACTTCGGACAGGGAAGAACACTGAAGCTTTCTTT
TRBV24-1	.	TRBJ2-5	.	CATGPGETQYF	TGTGCCACCGGTCCGGGGGAGACCCAGTACTTC
TRBV9	.	TRBJ1-6	TRBD1	CASSPGQVNSPLHF	TGTGCCAGCAGCCCCGGACAGGTTAATTCACCCCTCCACTTT
TRBV11-2	.	TRBJ1-1	.	CASSVIGGVAEAFF	TGTGCCAGCAGCGTAATTGGTGGAGTCGCTGAAGCTTTCTTT
TRBV29-1	.	TRBJ1-3	.	CSVRGGQENTIYF	TGCAGCGTAAGGGGGGGGCAGGAAAACACCATATATTTT
TRBV3-1/TRBV3-2	.	TRBJ1-2	.	CASSQEPVLHGYTF	TGTGCCAGCAGCCAAGAGCCGGTTCTACATGGCTACACCTTC
TRBV2	.	TRBJ2-6	TRBD1	CASSEARGQGSGANVLTF	TGTGCCAGCAGTGAAGCGAGGGGACAGGGGTCAGGGGCCAACGTCCTGACTTTC
TRBV7-8	.	TRBJ1-5	.	CASSLYTNQPQHF	TGTGCCAGCAGCCTATACACGAATCAGCCCCAGCATTTT
TRBV5-1	.	TRBJ2-3	TRBD1	CASSLEGDRGTDTQYF	TGCGCCAGCAGCTTGGAAGGGGACAGGGGTACAGATACGCAGTATTTT
TRBV7-2	.	TRBJ2-3	.	CASSPLAAGTDTQYF	TGTGCCAGCAGCCCCCTGGCCGCGGGCACAGATACGCAGTATTTT
TRBV19	.	TRBJ1-1	.	CASTIGGLGNTEAFF	TGTGCCAGTACCATAGGGGGACTAGGGAACACTGAAGCTTTCTTT
TRBV7-2	.	TRBJ2-3	.	CASSLVLGATSTDTQYF	TGTGCCAGCAGCTTAGTGCTGGGGGCGACCAGCACAGATACGCAGTATTTT
TRBV7-3	.	TRBJ2-2	TRBD1	CASSLTRTGPGELFF	TGTGCCAGCAGCTTAACAAGGACAGGGCCCGGGGAGCTGTTTTTT
TRBV6-5	.	TRBJ1-2	.	CASSSSPGTLYGYTF	TGTGCCAGCAGTTCGTCTCCCGGGACACTCTATGGCTACACCTTC